This T cell receptor beta chain was sequenced during a study of PD-1 blockade in classical Hodgkin lymphoma. Background on the study: Patients received nivolumab 3 mg/kg intravenously every 2 weeks. Study results and limitations: Nivolumab initiation under 1 year post-ASCT meant exclusion. Newly diagnosed patients were reported to exhibit reduced baseline TCR diversity relative to healthy donors.

Trimming pared 4 bases from V and 2 bases from J, leaving 16 bases between. The length of the CDR3 is 15 residues. Germline lookup yields CDR1 SGHDT and CDR2 YYEEEE. Clones were sequenced by immunoSEQ multiplex PCR, and TCRdb holds only the in-frame ones, with some missing. The table lists roughly 100,000 clones, about nine tenths of them singletons. On this clone itself: Antigen specificity is unknown.

Described time point: cycle 4 day 1 (C4D1), after five to seven weeks of nivolumab. After autologous stem cell transplantation all patients relapsed, and prior brentuximab vedotin exposure differed between cohorts. The sequenced sample was peripheral blood mononuclear cells (PBMCs), obtained before the fourth cycle of nivolumab. This TCR derives from a human donor with classical Hodgkin lymphoma. The chain recombines TRBV5-6 with TRBJ2-7; maybe TRBD1 (6 bases). The CDR3, as DNA: TGTGCCAGCAGCCCCGTACGAGGACAGACCTACGAGCAGTACTTC. The encoded protein is CASSPVRGQTYEQYF.